This entry lists 4 T cell receptor beta chains sequenced from one sample in a study of control samples from healthy donors and cancer patients. The table came from immunoSEQ multiplex PCR; TCRdb's copy has only in-frame clones and leaves some out. The sample records 110,000 to 150,000 clones, under 90% being singletons. The specimen was blood. These receptors all come from a young man in good health.

CDR3 DNA: TGTGCCAGCAGTGACTATTCTCGGGAGCTGTTTTTT. Its translation is CASSDYSRELFF. The chain combines TRBV27 with TRBJ2-2, with TRBD2 as a possible D gene (5 bases). Germline CDR1 reads MNHEY; CDR2 reads SMNVEV (reference sequence). V lost 5 bases, J lost 9 bases, and 10 bases lay in between. The CDR3 runs 12 residues.

V is TRBV3-1 (or the pseudogene TRBV3-2) and J is TRBJ2-2, with D possibly being TRBD2 (6 bases). V dropped 0 bases and J dropped 2 bases, with 22 bases sitting between them. Germline-derived CDR1 and CDR2 are LGHDT and YNNKEL (reference sequence). The CDR3 covers 20 residues. CDR3 sequence reads: CASSQENWWDSTENTGELFF. The CDR3 DNA reads as TGTGCCAGCAGCCAAGAAAATTGGTGGGACTCTACAGAAAACACCGGGGAGCTGTTTTTT.

This sequence joins TRBV7-9 and TRBJ1-4; the match to TRBD1 covers 8 bases. The J segment lost 1 base and the V segment lost 3 bases, leaving 7 bases of the junction unmatched. The germline V gene has CDR1 SEHNR and CDR2 FQNEAQ (reference sequence). The CDR3 contains 17 residues. CDR3 in amino acids: CASSFGRGRGTNEKLFF. The CDR3 bases are TGTGCCAGCAGCTTCGGCAGGGGGCGAGGAACTAATGAAAAACTGTTTTTT.

The V and J genes are TRBV24-1 and TRBJ2-5; maybe TRBD1 (5 bases). The CDR3 contains 13 residues. Germline V gives CDR1 KGHDR, CDR2 SFDVKD. V was trimmed by 7 bases and J by 1 base, leaving 9 bases between them. DNA of the CDR3: TGTGCCACCAGCCAGACAGTCCAAGAGACCCAGTACTTC. Its translation: CATSQTVQETQYF.